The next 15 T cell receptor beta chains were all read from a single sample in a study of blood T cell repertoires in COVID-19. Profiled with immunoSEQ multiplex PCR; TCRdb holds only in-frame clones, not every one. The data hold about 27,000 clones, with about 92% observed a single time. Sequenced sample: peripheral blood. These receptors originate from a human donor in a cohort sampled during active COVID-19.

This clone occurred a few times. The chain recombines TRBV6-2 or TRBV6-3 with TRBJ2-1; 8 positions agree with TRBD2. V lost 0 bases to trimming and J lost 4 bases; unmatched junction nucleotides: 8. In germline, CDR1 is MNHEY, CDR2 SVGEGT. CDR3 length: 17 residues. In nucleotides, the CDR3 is TGTGCCAGCAGTTACTCCCCCCCCGGGGGGGTTTACAATGAGCAGTTCTTC. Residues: CASSYSPPGGVYNEQFF.

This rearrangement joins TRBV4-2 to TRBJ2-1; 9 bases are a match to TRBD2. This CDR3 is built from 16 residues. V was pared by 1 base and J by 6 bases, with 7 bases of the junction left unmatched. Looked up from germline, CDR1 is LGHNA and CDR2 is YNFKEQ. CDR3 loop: CASSQGALAGLNEQFF. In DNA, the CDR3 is TGTGCCAGCAGCCAAGGGGCCCTAGCGGGGCTCAATGAGCAGTTCTTC.

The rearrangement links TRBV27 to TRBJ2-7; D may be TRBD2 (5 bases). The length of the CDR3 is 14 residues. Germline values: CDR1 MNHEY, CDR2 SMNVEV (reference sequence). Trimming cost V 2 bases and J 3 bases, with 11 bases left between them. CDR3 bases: TGTGCCAGCAGTTTAAGAGGGTCACACTACGAGCAGTACTTC. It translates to CASSLRGSHYEQYF.

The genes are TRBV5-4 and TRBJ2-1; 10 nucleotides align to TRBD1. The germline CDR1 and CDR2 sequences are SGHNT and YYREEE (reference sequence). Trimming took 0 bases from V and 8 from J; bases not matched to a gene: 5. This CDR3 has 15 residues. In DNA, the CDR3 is TGTGCCAGCAGCTTGGCCCCAGGACAGGGGGATGAGCAGTTCTTC. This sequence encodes CASSLAPGQGDEQFF.

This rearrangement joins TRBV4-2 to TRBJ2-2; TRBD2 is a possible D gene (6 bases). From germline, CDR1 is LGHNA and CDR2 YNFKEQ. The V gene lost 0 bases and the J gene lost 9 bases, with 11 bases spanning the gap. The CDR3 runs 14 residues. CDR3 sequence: CASSQEEGSRELFF. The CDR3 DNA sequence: TGTGCCAGCAGCCAAGAGGAGGGGTCCAGGGAGCTGTTTTTT.

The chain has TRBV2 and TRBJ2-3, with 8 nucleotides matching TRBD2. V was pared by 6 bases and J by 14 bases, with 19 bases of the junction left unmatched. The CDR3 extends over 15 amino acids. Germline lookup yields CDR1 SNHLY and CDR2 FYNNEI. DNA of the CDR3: TGTGCCAGCAGGGCTGGGGGTAGCGGGAAAACCCTCCGGTATTTT. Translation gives CASRAGGSGKTLRYF.

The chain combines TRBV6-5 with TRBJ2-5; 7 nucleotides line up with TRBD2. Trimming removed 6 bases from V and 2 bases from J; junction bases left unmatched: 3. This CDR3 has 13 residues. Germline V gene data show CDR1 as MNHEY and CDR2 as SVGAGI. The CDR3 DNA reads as TGTGCCAGCAGGACGGGACTACAAGAGACCCAGTACTTC. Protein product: CASRTGLQETQYF.

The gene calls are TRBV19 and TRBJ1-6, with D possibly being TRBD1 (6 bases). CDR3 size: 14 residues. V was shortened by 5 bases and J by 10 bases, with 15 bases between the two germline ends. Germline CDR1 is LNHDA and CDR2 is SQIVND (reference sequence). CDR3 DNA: TGTGCCAGTAGTGGTGCGGGCGGGGGCTCACCCCTCCACTTT. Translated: CASSGAGGGSPLHF.

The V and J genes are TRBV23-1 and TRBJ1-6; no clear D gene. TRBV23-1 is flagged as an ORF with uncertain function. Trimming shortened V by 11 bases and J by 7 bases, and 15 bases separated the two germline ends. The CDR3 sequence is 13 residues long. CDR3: CAPTPRQNSPLHF. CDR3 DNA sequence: TGCGCCCCGACCCCCAGACAAAATTCACCCCTCCACTTT.

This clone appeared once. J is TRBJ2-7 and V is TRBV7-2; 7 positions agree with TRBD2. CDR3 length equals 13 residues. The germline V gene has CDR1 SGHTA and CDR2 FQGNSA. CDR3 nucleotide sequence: TGTGCCAGCAGTCGACCCGGGGGGTACGAGCAGTGCGTC. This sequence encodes CASSRPGGYEQCV.

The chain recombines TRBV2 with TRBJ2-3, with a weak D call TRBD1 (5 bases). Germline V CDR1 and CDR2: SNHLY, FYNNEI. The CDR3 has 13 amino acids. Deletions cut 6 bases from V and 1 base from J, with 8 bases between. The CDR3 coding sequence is TGTGCCAGCAGCCCACAGGGCACAGATACGCAGTATTTT. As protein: CASSPQGTDTQYF.

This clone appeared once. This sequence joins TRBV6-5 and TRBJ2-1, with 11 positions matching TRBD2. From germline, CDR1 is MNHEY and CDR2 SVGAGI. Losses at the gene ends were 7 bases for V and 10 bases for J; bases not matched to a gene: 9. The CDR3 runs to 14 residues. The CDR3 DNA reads TGTGCCAGCACTCAGACTAGCGGGGAGAGCGAGCAGTTCTTC. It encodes CASTQTSGESEQFF.

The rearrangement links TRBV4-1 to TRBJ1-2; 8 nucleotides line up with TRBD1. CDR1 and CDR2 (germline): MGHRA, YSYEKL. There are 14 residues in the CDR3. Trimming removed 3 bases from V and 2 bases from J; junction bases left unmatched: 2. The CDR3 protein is CASSHGQGNYGYTF. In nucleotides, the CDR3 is TGCGCCAGCAGCCACGGACAGGGAAACTATGGCTACACCTTC.

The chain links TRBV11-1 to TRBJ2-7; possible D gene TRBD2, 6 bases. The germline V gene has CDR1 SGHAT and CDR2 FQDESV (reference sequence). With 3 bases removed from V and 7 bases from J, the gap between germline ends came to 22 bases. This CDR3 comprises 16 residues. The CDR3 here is CASSLGGSGLPGEQYF. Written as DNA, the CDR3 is TGTGCCAGCAGCTTGGGAGGATCGGGCCTTCCCGGAGAGCAGTACTTC.

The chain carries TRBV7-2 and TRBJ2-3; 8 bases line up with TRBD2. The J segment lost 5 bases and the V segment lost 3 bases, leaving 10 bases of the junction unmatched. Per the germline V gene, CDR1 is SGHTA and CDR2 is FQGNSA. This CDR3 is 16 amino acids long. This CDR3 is CASSFAPGGPRDTQYF. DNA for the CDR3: TGTGCCAGCAGCTTTGCGCCGGGGGGGCCCAGAGATACGCAGTATTTT. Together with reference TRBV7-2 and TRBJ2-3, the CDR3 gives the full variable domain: GAGVSQSPSNKVTEKGKDVELRCDPISGHTALYWYRQSLGQGLEFLIYFQGNSAPDKSGLPSDRFSAERTGGSVSTLTIQRTQQEDSAVYLCASSFAPGGPRDTQYFGPGTRLTVL.